These 25 T cell receptor beta chains were sequenced from one sample in a study of T-cell memory formation after mild COVID-19. Via MiXCR, TCRdb re-called the 5' RACE reads, giving one row per CDR3 protein. The sample has about 340,000 distinct CDR3 sequences; roughly 13% are singletons. Sequencing was carried out using PBMCs or a T cell subset sorted from them (not recorded which). The receptors were gathered from a man aged 18 to 30 who had mild COVID-19 (a few samples of this study predate the infection). Cell type and time point are not known.

The chain has TRBV18 and TRBJ2-7; 8 nucleotides line up with TRBD2. With 3 bases clipped from V and 6 bases from J, the junction kept 16 bases outside the gene matches. CDR3 size: 17 residues. From germline, CDR1 is KGHSH and CDR2 LQKENI. The CDR3 loop is CASSPEKFGPGGVEQYF. CDR3 DNA: TGTGCCAGCTCACCGGAAAAATTTGGACCGGGGGGGGTCGAGCAGTACTTC.

This clonotype was seen more than once but under ten times. This sequence joins TRBV7-9 and TRBJ1-1; 7 bases agree with TRBD1. In germline, CDR1 is SEHNR, CDR2 FQNEAQ (reference sequence). This CDR3 is 14 amino acids long. V dropped 5 bases and J dropped 1; count of bases not matched to a gene: 4. CDR3 DNA sequence: TGTGCCAGCAGCCCCCGGGACAGGAACACTGAAGCTTTCTTT. This gives the protein CASSPRDRNTEAFF.

This clonotype turned up a few times. J is TRBJ1-3 and V is TRBV5-1, with D uncertain. Deletions cut 0 bases from V and 0 bases from J, with 4 bases between. CDR1 and CDR2 from the germline V gene are SGHRS and YFSETQ. This CDR3 region has 14 residues. CDR3: CASSLENSGNTIYF. In DNA, the CDR3 is TGCGCCAGCAGCTTGGAGAACTCTGGAAACACCATATATTTT.

This clonotype has more than one count but fewer than ten. V is TRBV6-6 and J is TRBJ2-1, with TRBD2 as a possible D gene (6 bases). There are 15 residues in the CDR3. The V and J ends lost 0 bases and 6 bases respectively, with 12 bases between them. The V gene's germline CDR1 is MNHNY and CDR2 SVGAGI (reference sequence). The CDR3 protein is CASSYSMEEGNEQFF. Written as DNA, the CDR3 is TGTGCCAGCAGTTACTCGATGGAGGAGGGCAATGAGCAGTTCTTC.

This clonotype was seen a handful of times. This chain links TRBV20-1 with TRBJ2-5; 15 nucleotides match TRBD2. With 5 bases clipped from V and 5 bases from J, the junction kept 9 bases outside the gene matches. This CDR3 comprises 16 residues. CDR1 is DFQATT, CDR2 SNEGSKA, per germline (reference sequence). The DNA of the CDR3 is TGCAGTGCTGGGACTAGCGGGGGGAGCCAGAGGGAGACCCAGTACTTC. Amino acid sequence: CSAGTSGGSQRETQYF.

The J gene is TRBJ2-5, the V gene TRBV29-1, with 10 bases fitting TRBD1. The V segment lost 6 bases and the J segment 4 bases; nucleotides outside the gene matches: 5. CDR1 and CDR2 (germline): SQVTM, ANQGSEA. This CDR3 has 13 residues. DNA of the CDR3: TGCAGCGTGGACCGGGACAGGGGAGAGACCCAGTACTTC. It is translated as CSVDRDRGETQYF.

This clonotype was observed at least ten times. V is TRBV11-2 and J is TRBJ1-1, with TRBD1 matching 7 bases. CDR1 and CDR2 from the germline V gene are SGHAT and FQNNGV. V shed 2 bases and J 11 bases; nucleotides not matched to a gene: 17. CDR3 size: 16 residues. The CDR3 DNA reads TGTGCCAGCAGCTTAACGCAGGGGGGCTCTAGGGCTCCTGCTTTCTTT. This translates into CASSLTQGGSRAPAFF.

The chain has TRBV2 and TRBJ2-5; D uncertain. Germline V gene sequence: CDR1 SNHLY, CDR2 FYNNEI. V was trimmed by 6 bases and J by 3 bases, leaving 5 bases between them. CDR3 size: 11 residues. For the CDR3, the DNA is TGTGCCAGCAGAGCAGAAGAGACCCAGTACTTC. This gives the protein CASRAEETQYF.

This clonotype appeared a few times. The chain employs TRBV4-1 and TRBJ2-1, with TRBD1 identical over 9 bases. The CDR3 totals 16 residues. The germline CDR1 and CDR2 sequences are MGHRA and YSYEKL. With 1 base clipped from V and 8 bases from J, the junction kept 9 bases outside the gene matches. The CDR3 sequence: CASSQGPGQGHDEQFF. CDR3 DNA: TGCGCCAGCAGCCAAGGACCGGGACAGGGTCACGATGAGCAGTTCTTC.

A word on this clonotype: The DNA is left out, because the CDR3 cannot be placed on it with certainty; the CDR3 is given as TCRdb lists it. This chain links TRBV7-6 with TRBJ2-3; TRBD1 is the table's D call and was not checked against the DNA. The CDR3 length equals 13 residues, ends included. From germline, CDR1 is SGHVS and CDR2 FNYEAQ. This chain's CDR3 is CASVRARGDTQYF.

The chain recombines TRBV4-1 with TRBJ2-1; weak D call: TRBD2 (5 bases). The germline V gene has CDR1 MGHRA and CDR2 YSYEKL. V gave up 1 base and J gave up 7 bases, with 8 bases separating them. The CDR3 spans 13 residues. The DNA for the CDR3 is TGCGCCAGCAGCCAAGGGACTTTAAATGAGCAGTTCTTC. Protein: CASSQGTLNEQFF.

J is TRBJ1-2 and V is TRBV27, with 8 bases matching TRBD1. The V and J ends lost 5 bases and 7 bases, in that order; junction bases with no gene match: 18. In germline, CDR1 is MNHEY, CDR2 SMNVEV (reference sequence). This CDR3 has 17 residues. The CDR3 is CASSPGQGAVSVTGYTF. The CDR3 nucleotides read TGTGCCAGCAGTCCCGGACAGGGTGCGGTCAGTGTTACTGGCTACACCTTC.

J is TRBJ2-2 and V is TRBV29-1, with TRBD1 matching over 9 bases. The CDR3 covers 14 residues. CDR1 is SQVTM, CDR2 ANQGSEA, per germline. V lost 8 bases, J lost 5 bases, and 9 bases stayed unmatched. The CDR3 region has the DNA TGCAGCTCCAAGGGACAGGGTGAGACCGGGGAGCTGTTTTTT. Protein: CSSKGQGETGELFF.

This clonotype was seen a handful of times. This chain connects TRBV6-2 or TRBV6-3 to TRBJ1-2, with D perhaps matching TRBD1 (5 bases). The V and J ends lost 8 bases and 4 bases respectively, with 11 bases between them. The CDR3 is 12 residues long. Germline CDR1 MNHEY, CDR2 SVGEGT. In DNA form, the CDR3 reads TGTGCCAGCGCCGACAGCCGCTATGGCTACACCTTC. Residues: CASADSRYGYTF.

The J gene is TRBJ2-1, the V gene TRBV5-1; 9 bases match TRBD2. In germline, CDR1 is SGHRS, CDR2 YFSETQ. The CDR3 loop spans 15 amino acids. The V gene end was trimmed by 2 bases and the J gene end by 4 bases; junction bases not matched to a gene: 4. CDR3 loop: CASSFGAGGYNEQFF. CDR3 bases: TGCGCCAGCAGCTTCGGAGCGGGGGGATACAATGAGCAGTTCTTC.

This clonotype was seen ten or more times. V gene TRBV7-6 combines with J gene TRBJ2-3, with a weak D call TRBD1 (6 bases). The CDR3 has 15 amino acids. Germline loops: CDR1 SGHVS, CDR2 FNYEAQ. The V and J ends lost 5 bases and 5 bases respectively, with 17 bases between them. CDR3 in amino acids: CASSVTGIRGDTQYF. The CDR3 coding sequence is TGTGCCAGCAGCGTAACAGGGATTCGGGGAGATACGCAGTATTTT.

The chain carries TRBV9 and TRBJ1-2; D remains ambiguous. This CDR3 spans 18 amino acids. The ends were cut back, 3 bases at V and 10 bases at J, with 31 bases in the middle. Germline loops: CDR1 SGDLS, CDR2 YYNGEE. The CDR3 nucleotides read TGTGCCAGCAGCGCTCCCCCAAGTCAGATCCCTCGCCGGGTTCCCTACACCTTC. Residues: CASSAPPSQIPRRVPYTF.

Note on this clonotype: This could be a read error, since a much larger clone is one nucleotide away. This chain connects TRBV11-2 to TRBJ2-6, with 7 bases identical to TRBD2. Looked up from germline, CDR1 is SGHAT and CDR2 is FQNNGV. The CDR3 is made up of 16 amino acids. The CDR3 sequence is CASSPGGNSGADVLTF. Written as DNA, the CDR3 is TGTGCCAGCAGCCCCGGGGGGAACTCTGGGGCCGACGTCCTGACTTTC.

The table lists this clonotype with many counts. J is TRBJ1-3 and V is TRBV7-9; unclear D gene. Germline V gene sequence: CDR1 SEHNR, CDR2 FQNEAQ (reference sequence). CDR3 length: 13 residues. V lost 5 bases and J lost 2, with 7 bases in between. DNA of the CDR3: TGTGCCAGCAGCCTGAATACTGGAAACACCATATATTTT. Translated: CASSLNTGNTIYF.

The chain joins TRBV6-5 to TRBJ2-7; D is perhaps TRBD1 (5 bases). CDR1 and CDR2 from the germline V gene are MNHEY and SVGAGI. Between the trimmed V and J ends, which lost 3 bases and 4 bases, there was a span of 16 bases. The CDR3 consists of 15 residues. DNA for the CDR3: TGTGCCAGCAGTTATGGACATAAGAAGGGTTACGAGCAGTACTTC. The encoded protein is CASSYGHKKGYEQYF.

V is TRBV7-3 and J is TRBJ2-2; no reliable D call. Germline V CDR1 and CDR2: SGHTA, FQGTGA. The CDR3 spans 16 residues. The V end lost 0 bases, the J end lost 2 bases, and 10 bases lay between the germline ends. CDR3 amino acids: CASSLTPGHNTGELFF. DNA of the CDR3: TGTGCCAGCAGCTTAACGCCGGGCCACAACACCGGGGAGCTGTTTTTT.

Remarks on this clonotype: This could be a read error, since a much larger clone is one nucleotide away. The chain links TRBV6-2 or TRBV6-3 to TRBJ1-2, with a weak D call TRBD1 (6 bases). V lost 2 bases and J 4 bases, leaving 8 bases between the germline ends. CDR1 MNHEY and CDR2 SVGEGT come from the germline V gene. The CDR3 length is 13 residues. The CDR3 is CASSYEGGYGYTF. In DNA form, the CDR3 reads TGTGCCAGCAGTTACGAGGGGGGCTATGGCTACACCTTC.

In DNA form, the CDR3 reads TGTGCCAGCAGCTTAGGGGGCACGGTAGGCGAGCAGTACTTC. It is translated as CASSLGGTVGEQYF. The chain uses TRBV7-9 and TRBJ2-7; a possible D gene is TRBD1 (5 bases). Trimming removed 1 base from V and 6 bases from J, with 13 bases in between. CDR1 and CDR2 (germline): SEHNR, FQNEAQ (reference sequence). The CDR3 is made up of 14 amino acids.

The chain recombines TRBV2 with TRBJ2-5; 9 nucleotides align to TRBD2. This CDR3 comprises 15 residues. The germline V gene encodes CDR1 SNHLY and CDR2 FYNNEI. V lost 6 bases to trimming and J lost 3 bases; unmatched junction nucleotides: 8. The CDR3, as DNA: TGTGCCAGCAGATTCGAGGGACTAGCAGAAGAGACCCAGTACTTC. This gives the protein CASRFEGLAEETQYF.

This clonotype was found a few times. The V call is TRBV20-1, the J call TRBJ2-3; TRBD1 might be the D (6 bases). Germline V lookup: CDR1 DFQATT, CDR2 SNEGSKA (reference sequence). The CDR3 covers 13 residues. The V and J ends lost 6 bases and 4 bases respectively, with 14 bases between them. For the CDR3, the DNA is TGCAGTGCCCCCCCCCAGGGGCCAGATACGCAGTATTTT. This encodes CSAPPQGPDTQYF.